This T cell receptor (beta chain) appears in the sequencing data of a study of blood T cell repertoires in COVID-19. Study-level information: Two negative PCRs, clearance, or symptom resolution characterized the recovered Cohort 3 donors.

Generated by immunoSEQ multiplex PCR, the TCRdb table keeps only in-frame clones and is missing some. The sample carries about 270,000 clones, around 90% recorded once. All enrollees were roughly 18 to 95 years old and from 24 US areas. Grouping used clinical history reported by participants in a survey and questionnaire. The CDR3 has 15 amino acids. The trim removed 6 bases at V and 6 bases at J, leaving 8 bases unmatched. In germline, CDR1 is MDHEN, CDR2 SYDVKM. Specimen: PBMCs or T cells enriched from blood (not recorded which). The chain links TRBV28 to TRBJ2-2, with TRBD1 identical over 9 bases. The receptor comes from an older woman in a cohort exposed to, infected with or recovered from COVID-19 (not recorded which). CDR3 loop: CASSLTGGRSGELFF. The CDR3 coding sequence is TGTGCCAGCAGCCTTACAGGGGGCCGTTCCGGGGAGCTGTTTTTT.